This TCR beta chain was recorded in a study of early T cells in non-severe SARS-CoV-2 infection. Each CDR3 protein gets one entry after TCRdb re-called the 5' RACE reads with MiXCR. The sample lists about 16,000 distinct CDR3 sequences; about 4.8% were seen once. The CDR3 sequence is 12 residues long. V lost 8 bases and J lost 2, with 10 bases in between. The germline V gene has CDR1 SGHAT and CDR2 FQNNGV. The source is an adult who was a healthcare worker with PCR-confirmed SARS-CoV-2 infection or an uninfected control (not recorded which). V gene TRBV11-2 combines with J gene TRBJ2-7, with D unresolved. Sequenced sample: whole blood. The CDR3 sequence: CASRGATYEQYV. The CDR3 DNA reads as TGTGCCAGCCGTGGAGCGACCTACGAGCAGTACGTC.